This T cell receptor beta chain was documented in a study of T cell responses to AZD1222 COVID-19 vaccine. This clone was counted a single time. Only in-frame clones appear in the TCRdb table, and some are missing; sequencing was by immunoSEQ multiplex PCR. The sample comprises around 97,000 clones, 91% of which are singletons, and about 48% rests with the top ten. The sample was peripheral blood, taken on day 0 of AZD1222 vaccination. The TCR was taken from an adult in good health.

CDR3 sequence: CASSDIRPGLETQYF. In nucleotides, the CDR3 is TGTGCCAGCAGTGATATCCGACCGGGACTAGAGACCCAGTACTTC. The chain couples TRBV28 to TRBJ2-5; D perhaps matches TRBD2 (6 bases). Germline CDR1 reads MDHEN; CDR2 reads SYDVKM. V lost 5 bases, J lost 4 bases, and 17 bases lay in between. This CDR3 is 15 amino acids long.